The text below deals with one TCR beta chain. Which antigen it targets is not known. Base qualities are not recorded, but no much larger clone differs from it by a single base. The record originates from a study of cytomegalovirus exposure and HLA in healthy donors (dated by TCRdb to between 2016 and 2019). With respect to the entire study: In an earlier analysis of several hundred of the donors, 276 Gb of sequence data and some 100 million unique TCR beta sequences from about 180 million T cells were reported. All discovery cohort repertoires had been generated using a single sequencing platform. To predict cytomegalovirus infection status, the study combined high-throughput TCR immunosequencing, statistical association of individual TCRs with disease status, and machine learning. A separate validation cohort of 90 to 150 different subjects was used in addition to the approximately 700-subject first cohort. The number of typed donors differed by locus: roughly 620-630 for A, B, C, DRB1 and DQB1; approximately 520 for DQA1; 606 for DPA1; and roughly 450 for DPB1. A later analysis re-analyzed previously published TCR beta repertoires from hundreds of donors and added high-resolution HLA genotyping to study TCR occurrence patterns. The later analysis used no new phenotypic data to find candidate immune exposures, relying instead on TCR beta sequences and their occurrence across donors. The study aimed to test whether signatures of past pathogen exposure could be identified by cataloging public T cell receptors. Because of strong linkage in the cohort, four to six DR-DQ haplotypes were treated as single units for association and clustering. Among a few hundred genotyped donors of the cohort, an average of roughly 240,000 unique TCR beta nucleotide sequences were sequenced per donor, 15% to 20% of them non-productive. A later genetic analysis took genome-wide SNP genotypes for about 55% of the roughly 670 donors and used that subset as a discovery cohort. Donor age, sex, ethnicity and CMV serostatus were compiled alongside the repertoire data. HLA typing covered class I and class II loci at four-digit resolution. In an earlier analysis of 587 of the donors, high-throughput TCR beta sequencing was used to judge whether each TCR beta V gene segment behaved as functional or pseudogenic. Of the 398 genotyped donors, approximately 82% fell in the genetic ancestry cluster associated with self-reported Caucasian donors. About 320 gigabases of sequencing data and roughly 90 million unique TCR sequences were included in an early release covering roughly 700 HLA-typed donors. The study profiled the T cell repertoires of 500 to 800 subjects by immunosequencing and related them to cytomegalovirus serostatus.

In total, roughly 710 healthy bone marrow donors made up the cohort. At the time of sampling, all cohort members were nominally healthy, though unrecorded immune exposures were likely present. The donor was CMV seronegative and belonged to the group of approximately 320 seronegative cohort members. A peripheral blood sample was collected from each donor, and TCR beta sequencing was performed on peripheral blood mononuclear cells. The Qiagen DNeasy Blood Extraction Kit was used to extract genomic DNA from the blood cell samples. The library was prepared using the immunoSEQ multiplex PCR assay. A mixture of 60 forward primers for TCR Vbeta segments and 13 reverse primers for TCR Jbeta segments was used in the multiplex PCR. The CDR3 region of rearranged TCR beta genes was amplified from genomic DNA with a multiplex PCR assay. The Illumina HiSeq System was used to sequence the amplified TCR beta libraries as 87-base-pair reads. From the authors' description of their analysis: Across the 500 to 700 repertoires, a later analysis counted about 81 million unique TCR beta chains, some 11 million of which were shared by at least two donors. A nearest-neighbor algorithm error-corrected the raw reads and collapsed the reads into unique sequences, merging closely related sequences to remove PCR and sequencing errors. Alignment of CDR3 sequences to IMGT reference sequences was used to assign V, D and J gene segments. For a sequence to be retained, a match of at least six nucleotides to both a V gene segment and a J gene segment was required. Rearrangements were classified as productive when the CDR3 lacked stop codons and remained in frame with V and J, and all other rearrangements were classified as non-productive. CDR3 was defined according to IMGT convention as the region running from the second conserved V-encoded cysteine to the conserved J-encoded phenylalanine. Sequences without an unambiguous match to a single V gene segment were excluded from the earlier analysis of over 500 of the donors. In an earlier analysis of 587 of the donors, a V segment was called functional when productive rearrangements were above 56.7%, and segregating when the standard deviation between donors exceeded 5%. To diagnose cytomegalovirus status from the catalog of TCR beta chain sequences, a statistical classification framework was built. In a later analysis, TCR nucleotide sequences were compared against IMGT/GENE-DB human TR gene sequences so that V and J genes could be assigned. In a later analysis, CDR3 sequences and most-parsimonious VDJ recombination scenarios were assigned using the TCRdist pipeline. A later analysis defined each TCR beta chain by its CDR3 amino acid sequence plus V-gene family, and excluded reads lacking a unique V-gene family. As a way to deal with suspected cross-contamination and a sequencing artifact, a later analysis dropped more than 500 nucleotide sequences that were highly shared and had low generation probability. For each public chain, a later analysis derived a clonal expansion index from normalized ranks of inferred template counts within each repertoire. In a later analysis, generation probabilities were computed with a VDJ recombination model fitted to out-of-frame rearrangements, and the resulting probabilities were checked against IGoR. Hypergeometric tests were used in a later analysis to score TCR-TCR, TCR-HLA and TCR-CMV co-occurrence, with a repertoire-size bias correction applied to the TCR pairs. False discovery rates were estimated in a later analysis by permuting HLA or CMV assignments 20 times. In a later analysis, co-occurring TCRs were grouped using DBSCAN, and TCRdist sequence similarity was added for clustering within HLA-allele-positive subsets. Repertoires with fewer than 30,000 or more than 120,000 public chains, plus five repertoires with anomalous nucleotide sharing, were excluded from co-occurrence clustering. Drawn from immuneACCESS, this table holds only the in-frame rearrangements with V and J called that TCRdb kept. Clones are partly lost; checked studies trace under half to an unresolved V gene and leave the rest unexplained. Clonal size and the V and J genes are those of that table, whereas D and trimming came from the DNA. This sample holds 95,000 to 150,000 clones; roughly 80% were observed only once. Jointly, the top ten make up approximately 0.24% of the sample.

Trimming accounts for 4 bases at V and 2 bases at J, while the number of junction bases matched to no gene is 4. The CDR3 holds 15 amino acids from the cysteine to the phenylalanine. Only the CDR3 DNA is retained, 45 bases long and in frame from the first base. The germline V gene yields MNHEY for CDR1 and SVGAGI for CDR2. Broader findings and caveats from the paper: Only TCR beta chains were sequenced in this cohort, and the absence of alpha or paired-chain data limited detectable features. It was suggested by the authors that the approach could potentially be generalized to other disease states and immunological phenotypes. A later genetic analysis reported fewer N-insertions in productive TCRs among donors in an Asian-associated ancestry cluster than the roughly 700-donor mean. The classifier was reported to diagnose cytomegalovirus status with high specificity and sensitivity in both the original cohort and the validation cohort. In vitro tests confirmed that a few of the cytomegalovirus-associated TCR beta chains recognize cytomegalovirus antigens. A group of highly shared sequence variants was considered likely to be a technical artifact of the sequencing pipeline. Because the 87-base-pair reads could not distinguish some IMGT-functional V segments, including TRBV6-2 and TRBV6-3, those segments were excluded. About 17 rarely observed V segments, including chromosome 9 orphons, were excluded from the earlier analysis of approximately 600 of the donors because counts were too low. Because some donors lacked HLA typing at each locus, the association tests relied only on the typed subset. A later analysis associated approximately 17,000 TCR beta sequences with specific HLA alleles at a false discovery rate of 0.05. In a later analysis, several top co-occurrence clusters were reported to appear linked to parvovirus B19, influenza, CMV and Epstein-Barr virus. Linkage disequilibrium might explain the correlated functional status among segregating V segments, but an unknown experimental factor could not be excluded. When HLA alleles, especially DR and DQ, strongly co-occurred, attributing TCR associations to individual alleles was difficult. The study gave a list of over 150 TCR beta chains associated with cytomegalovirus. In an earlier analysis of around 500 of the donors, most TCR beta V segments appeared in productive rearrangements about 87% or about 30% of the time, broadly matching IMGT annotations. Presence/absence analyses assumed roughly uniform sequencing depth across donors, an assumption that may not hold. In a later analysis, most CMV-associated TCR beta chains were found to appear HLA-restricted, with HLA associations seemingly driven largely by CMV exposure. A later genetic analysis associated a missense DCLRE1C variant with V-gene and J-gene trimming of TCR beta chains, and an independent cohort replicated the association. In a later analysis, the rate of TCR association differed among HLA loci, with DRB1 alleles having the most associated TCRs and HLA-C alleles having the fewest. A further reported finding was that TCR beta sequences accurately predicted the HLA-A and HLA-B alleles for most subjects in the first cohort. A later analysis found that HLA-associated TCR beta chains were more clonally expanded and had lower generation probabilities than equally common non-associated chains. Across donors, most TCR sequences were observed very rarely, whereas some public TCRs were present in many individuals. CMV serostatus was the only immune exposure information available for the cohort.

This TCR derives from a man aged 45-60 years in good health and CMV-seronegative. Sample: PBMCs. The chain is assembled from TRBV6-5 and TRBJ2-3, and 9 junction bases match TRBD1. The CDR3 is CASSSQGASTDTQYF. The DNA sequence is as follows: TGTGCCAGCAGTTCACAGGGGGCATCCACAGATACGCAGTATTTT.